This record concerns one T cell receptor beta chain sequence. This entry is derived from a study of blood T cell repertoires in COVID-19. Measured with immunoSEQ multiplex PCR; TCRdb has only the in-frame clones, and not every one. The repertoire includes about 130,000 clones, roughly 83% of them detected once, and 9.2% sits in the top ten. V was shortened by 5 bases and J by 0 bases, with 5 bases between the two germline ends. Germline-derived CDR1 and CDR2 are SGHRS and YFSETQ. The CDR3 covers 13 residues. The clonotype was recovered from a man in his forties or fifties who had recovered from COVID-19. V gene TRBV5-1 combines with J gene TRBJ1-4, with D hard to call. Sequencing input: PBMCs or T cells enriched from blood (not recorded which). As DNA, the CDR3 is TGCGCCAGCAGGGGAGCAACTAATGAAAAACTGTTTTTT. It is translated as CASRGATNEKLFF. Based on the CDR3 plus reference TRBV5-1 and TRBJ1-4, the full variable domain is KAGVTQTPRYLIKTRGQQVTLSCSPISGHRSVSWYQQTPGQGLQFLFEYFSETQRNKGNFPGRFSGRQFSNSRSEMNVSTLELGDSALYLCASRGATNEKLFFGSGTQLSVL.